The 17 T cell receptor beta chains presented below share a single source sample, sequenced in a study of blood T cell repertoires in COVID-19. TCRdb keeps only in-frame clones here, not all; method: immunoSEQ multiplex PCR. The repertoire has 300,000 to 350,000 clones, 90% of them found once; the top ten carry approximately 0.98%. Source material: peripheral blood. The receptors shown here come from a woman between 40 and 50 years old with COVID-19, enrolled during active disease.

On this clone: Relative to the germline gene, one junction end is altered; a read error may explain this. This chain connects TRBV7-7 to TRBJ2-2, with D perhaps TRBD2 (6 bases). This CDR3 is 15 amino acids long. Germline CDR1 reads SSHAT; CDR2 reads FNYEAQ (reference sequence). DNA for the CDR3: TGTGCTAGCAGCGGCGGCACAGGAGGGGAGTGGGAGCTGTTTTTT. Translation gives CASSGGTGGEWELFF. Filled out from reference TRBV7-7 and TRBJ2-2, the complete variable domain reads GAGVSQSPRYKVTKRGQDVTLRCDPISSHATLYWYQQALGQGPEFLTYFNYEAQPDKSGLPSDRFSAERPEGSISTLTIQRTEQRDSAMYRCASSGGTGGEWELFFGEGSRLTVL.

The chain couples TRBV18 to TRBJ2-2; D is perhaps TRBD2 (5 bases). V was pared by 5 bases and J by 1 base, with 14 bases between. The germline V gene encodes CDR1 KGHSH and CDR2 LQKENI. CDR3 length: 16 residues. The CDR3 DNA is TGTGCCAGCTCATCCCAGCGGATCGGGAACACCGGGGAGCTGTTTTTT. The encoded protein is CASSSQRIGNTGELFF. The full variable domain, its missing parts supplied by reference TRBV18 and TRBJ2-2, is NAGVMQNPRHLVRRRGQEARLRCSPMKGHSHVYWYRQLPEEGLKFMVYLQKENIIDESGMPKERFSAEFPKEGPSILRIQQVVRGDSAAYFCASSSQRIGNTGELFFGEGSRLTVL.

The V gene is TRBV29-1, the J gene TRBJ1-1; 7 nucleotides line up with TRBD1. Trimming at V came to 7 bases and at J to 1 base, leaving 6 bases not matched to a gene. The CDR3 totals 13 residues. Germline V lookup: CDR1 SQVTM, CDR2 ANQGSEA. DNA of the CDR3: TGCAGCGGAAAGACAGGGCGGAACACTGAAGCTTTCTTT. It specifies CSGKTGRNTEAFF.

The chain has TRBV5-4 and TRBJ1-1, with 12 bases identical to TRBD1. Germline V gene data show CDR1 as SGHNT and CDR2 as YYREEE (reference sequence). J gave up 9 bases and V 3 bases, and 3 bases lay outside the gene matches. CDR3 length: 13 amino acids. This chain's CDR3 is CASSSGQGAKAFF. The CDR3 coding sequence is TGTGCCAGCAGCTCGGGACAGGGGGCGAAAGCTTTCTTT.

Regarding this clone: Other DNA sequences in the sample encode the same CDR3. The chain has TRBV2 and TRBJ2-5, with 9 bases fitting TRBD2. V lost 2 bases and J lost 2; bases outside the gene matches: 3. Germline V gene data show CDR1 as SNHLY and CDR2 as FYNNEI. The CDR3 covers 15 residues. The CDR3 protein is CASSEPAGGQETQYF. Here the CDR3 DNA reads TGTGCCAGCAGTGAACCAGCGGGGGGACAAGAGACCCAGTACTTC.

This sequence joins TRBV2 and TRBJ2-2, with 10 bases fitting TRBD1. The CDR3 has 15 residues. With V trimmed by 4 bases and J by 7 bases, 6 bases remained unmatched. Germline lookup yields CDR1 SNHLY and CDR2 FYNNEI. CDR3 sequence: CASSVRQGANGELFF. CDR3 DNA sequence: TGTGCCAGCAGTGTACGACAGGGGGCCAACGGGGAGCTGTTTTTT.

This sequence joins TRBV7-3 and TRBJ1-1, with 11 bases aligning to TRBD1. After removal of 6 bases from V and 0 bases from J, the junction contained 18 bases not matched to a gene. This CDR3 is 20 amino acids long. Germline values: CDR1 SGHTA, CDR2 FQGTGA. DNA for the CDR3: TGTGCCAGCAGAGGCGCGGGGATCTCTTGGACAGGGGGCTTGAACACTGAAGCTTTCTTT. This codes for CASRGAGISWTGGLNTEAFF.

The V call is TRBV7-2, the J call TRBJ1-5; TRBD1 is a possible D gene (5 bases). V was trimmed by 5 bases and J by 2 bases, leaving 16 bases between them. The CDR3 spans 16 residues. CDR1 and CDR2 from the germline V gene are SGHTA and FQGNSA. The CDR3: CASSQGPGRGNQPQHF. The CDR3 DNA follows: TGTGCCAGCAGCCAGGGCCCCGGACGGGGCAATCAGCCCCAGCATTTT.

V usage is TRBV24-1 and J usage is TRBJ1-2; 9 nucleotides align to TRBD1. The germline V gene encodes CDR1 KGHDR and CDR2 SFDVKD. The CDR3 is 15 residues long. V dropped 2 bases and J dropped 4; count of bases not matched to a gene: 4. CDR3 protein: CATSDSDRGGYGYTF. The DNA for the CDR3 is TGTGCCACCAGTGATTCGGACAGGGGTGGCTATGGCTACACCTTC.

CDR3 coding DNA: TGTGCCAGCAGGACCACTGGGGGGTCCTATGGCTACACCTTC. This encodes CASRTTGGSYGYTF. The V and J genes are TRBV6-6 and TRBJ1-2; D is possibly TRBD1 (5 bases). The CDR3 length is 14 residues. CDR1 is MNHNY, CDR2 SVGAGI, per germline (reference sequence). Trimming took 6 bases from V and 4 from J, leaving 15 bases between them.

The V and J genes are TRBV5-5 and TRBJ2-3; TRBD2 matches 9 bases. The germline V gene encodes CDR1 SGHKS and CDR2 YYEKEE (reference sequence). The CDR3 runs to 17 residues. V was clipped by 4 bases and J by 3 bases; unmatched bases: 12. As DNA, the CDR3 is TGTGCCAGCAGCCCCCGTGGGAATAGCGGGGGAACAGATACGCAGTATTTT. Translation: CASSPRGNSGGTDTQYF.

This clone showed up just once. This rearrangement joins TRBV6-5 to TRBJ1-5; D is possibly TRBD1 (5 bases). This CDR3 has 16 amino acids. Trimming shortened V by 4 bases and J by 0 bases, and 13 bases separated the two germline ends. Germline V lookup: CDR1 MNHEY, CDR2 SVGAGI. CDR3 in amino acids: CASSSSGGSSNQPQHF. The CDR3 DNA reads as TGTGCCAGCAGTTCCTCGGGGGGAAGTAGCAATCAGCCCCAGCATTTT.

In its sample, this clone was seen a few times. V gene TRBV4-1 combines with J gene TRBJ1-1, with D possibly being TRBD1 (5 bases). Germline V gene data show CDR1 as MGHRA and CDR2 as YSYEKL. The CDR3 is made up of 14 amino acids. The V gene lost 0 bases and the J gene lost 6 bases, with 11 bases spanning the gap. The DNA for the CDR3 is TGCGCCAGCAGCCAAGACAGGGTAGCCGCTGAAGCTTTCTTT. This encodes CASSQDRVAAEAFF.

The rearrangement uses TRBV5-6 and TRBJ1-3; 7 bases map to TRBD1. CDR1 is SGHDT and CDR2 is YYEEEE in the germline V gene. CDR3 length equals 15 residues. The J segment lost 5 bases and the V segment lost 0 bases, leaving 5 bases of the junction unmatched. The CDR3 is CASSLGQGERNTIYF. In DNA form, the CDR3 reads TGTGCCAGCAGCTTGGGACAGGGTGAAAGAAACACCATATATTTT.

This clone was detected only once. The gene calls are TRBV27 and TRBJ1-2, with D possibly matching TRBD1 (6 bases). This CDR3 contains 15 residues. Trimming removed 2 bases from V and 2 bases from J, with 12 bases in between. The germline V gene has CDR1 MNHEY and CDR2 SMNVEV (reference sequence). The DNA of the CDR3 is TGTGCCAGCAGTTTAGTCCTCGGGACAAACTATGGCTACACCTTC. It codes for CASSLVLGTNYGYTF.

This chain uses TRBV12-3 or TRBV12-4 with TRBJ2-1; possibly TRBD2 for D (6 bases). The CDR3 is 11 residues long. V lost 10 bases to trimming and J lost 9 bases, with 13 bases between them. CDR3 coding DNA: TGTGCCATCGGGCGGGACGGTGAGCAGTTCTTC. This gives the protein CAIGRDGEQFF.

The chain employs TRBV18 and TRBJ2-2, with D uncertain. V was clipped by 2 bases and J by 0 bases, with 10 bases between them. The CDR3 runs 16 residues. Germline CDR1 reads KGHSH; CDR2 reads LQKENI. For the CDR3, the DNA is TGTGCCAGCTCACCAAGTAACGGTTCGAACACCGGGGAGCTGTTTTTT. Residues: CASSPSNGSNTGELFF. The variable domain in full, completed from reference TRBV18 and TRBJ2-2, reads NAGVMQNPRHLVRRRGQEARLRCSPMKGHSHVYWYRQLPEEGLKFMVYLQKENIIDESGMPKERFSAEFPKEGPSILRIQQVVRGDSAAYFCASSPSNGSNTGELFFGEGSRLTVL.